A single T cell receptor beta chain is shown here with its context. Profiled with immunoSEQ multiplex PCR; TCRdb holds only in-frame clones, not every one. The sample records fewer than 700,000 clones, roughly 91% being singletons. While infection was still active, Seattle patients were enrolled and then followed longitudinally. This specimen comes from a study of blood T cell repertoires in COVID-19. The CDR3 runs to 15 residues. Germline V CDR1 and CDR2: MNHEY, SMNVEV (reference sequence). V lost 4 bases to trimming and J lost 0 bases, with 10 bases between them. The specimen sequenced was peripheral blood. The clonotype was recovered from a woman in her forties or fifties with COVID-19, enrolled during active disease. V usage is TRBV27 and J usage is TRBJ1-5, with D hard to call. Here the CDR3 reads CASSSVSHSNQPQHF. For the CDR3, the DNA is TGTGCCAGCAGTTCAGTTAGCCATAGCAATCAGCCCCAGCATTTT.